This note documents a single T cell receptor (beta chain) sequence. Primers for the PCR totalled 60 Vbeta and 13 Jbeta. Sequenced by immunoSEQ multiplex PCR; TCRdb stores in-frame clones only, minus some. The repertoire holds 60,000 or so clones, with roughly 90% as singletons. This specimen belongs to a study of cytomegalovirus exposure and HLA in healthy donors. Nominally healthy donors were sampled, though unrecorded immune exposures were likely. The germline V gene encodes CDR1 MNHEY and CDR2 SVGAGI. The CDR3 is 13 amino acids. Trimming removed 11 bases from V and 4 bases from J; junction bases left unmatched: 9.

The source of this sequence is a man in his thirties or forties in good health and CMV-seropositive. Specimen: PBMCs. The V and J genes are TRBV6-5 and TRBJ2-5; TRBD2 agrees at 8 bases. The CDR3 spells CACRKRERETQYF. The CDR3, as DNA: TGTGCCTGCCGAAAGCGGGAGAGAGAGACCCAGTACTTC.